This T cell receptor beta chain was identified during a study of T cell changes during pregnancy in multiple sclerosis. The V and J ends lost 0 bases and 5 bases, in that order; junction bases with no gene match: 7. The CDR3 spans 17 residues. Germline loops: CDR1 MGHRA, CDR2 YSYEKL. Generated by immunoSEQ multiplex PCR, the TCRdb table keeps only in-frame clones and is missing some. The sample yields over 50,000 clones, roughly 90% seen once. The V gene is TRBV4-1, the J gene TRBJ2-5; 12 nucleotides align to TRBD2. The sequence came from a female donor with multiple sclerosis, enrolled in a pregnancy study. The sequencing used peripheral blood, collected in the first trimester of pregnancy. This CDR3 reads CASSQDRLAGGPETQYF. The CDR3 DNA sequence: TGCGCCAGCAGCCAAGATCGGCTAGCGGGAGGGCCGGAGACCCAGTACTTC.